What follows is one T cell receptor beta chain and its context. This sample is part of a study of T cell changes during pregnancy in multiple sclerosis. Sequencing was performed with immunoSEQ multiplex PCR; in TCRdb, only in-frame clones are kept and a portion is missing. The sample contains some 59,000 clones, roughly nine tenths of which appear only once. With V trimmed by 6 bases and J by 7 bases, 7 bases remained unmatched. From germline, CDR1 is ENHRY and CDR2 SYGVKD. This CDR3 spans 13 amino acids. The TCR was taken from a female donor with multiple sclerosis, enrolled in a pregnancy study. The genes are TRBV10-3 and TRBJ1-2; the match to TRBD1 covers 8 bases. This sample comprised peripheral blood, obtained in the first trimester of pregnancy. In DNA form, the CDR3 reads TGTGCCATCAGCCTTCAGGGGGCGGGTGGCTACACCTTC. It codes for CAISLQGAGGYTF.